Presented here are 8 T cell receptor beta chains from one specimen sequenced in a study of tissue T cells after allogeneic stem cell transplantation. As to time point: mouse harvest day 14 after allogeneic transplant. Tail vein injection delivered 10^7 T-cell-depleted bone marrow cells and 10^6 splenic CD5+ T cells. The assay was immunoSEQ multiplex PCR, and TCRdb's table has in-frame clones only and misses some. The repertoire includes approximately 1,200 clones, around 45% of them detected once, and around 34% sits in the top ten. The sequencing input was liver tissue. The source is a female BALB/c mouse given C57BL/6 T cells with graft-versus-host disease after an allogeneic hematopoietic cell transplant.

About this clone: Gene names and germline match the mouse. Read data end 1 residue before the CDR3 end; the end is taken from the germline J gene. V gene TRBV1 combines with J gene TRBJ2-7, with 11 nucleotides matching TRBD2. V lost 3 bases to trimming and J lost 3 bases; unmatched junction nucleotides: 1. The CDR3 is 14 amino acids. Germline V lookup: CDR1 NSQYPW, CDR2 LRSPGD (reference sequence). This CDR3 reads CTCSAGTGGYEQYF. The DNA read from the CDR3 is TGCACCTGCAGTGCCGGGACTGGGGGCTATGAACAGTAC.

Note on this clone: Mouse gene names apply. Sequencing ends 1 residue short of the CDR3 end; the germline J gene provides the rest. The chain joins TRBV16 to TRBJ1-3; D is unresolved. This CDR3 region has 12 residues. Germline V gene sequence: CDR1 SGHSA, CDR2 FRNQAP. Trimming shortened V by 5 bases and J by 0 bases, and 2 bases separated the two germline ends. The CDR3 spells CASSNSGNTLYF. The CDR3 DNA, read in part, is TGTGCAAGCAGCAATTCTGGAAATACGCTCTAT.

A note on this clone: Genes and germline come from the mouse. Read data end 1 residue before the CDR3 end; the end is taken from the germline J gene. The chain links TRBV12-2 to TRBJ2-5; D possibly matches TRBD1 or TRBD2 (5 bases each). This CDR3 has 14 amino acids. Trimming took 0 bases from V and 2 from J, leaving 8 bases between them. The germline CDR1 and CDR2 sequences are SGHLS and HYDKME. The sequenced part of the CDR3 DNA is TGTGCCAGCTCTCTCTGGGGCCCCCAAGACACCCAGTAC. Translated, it gives CASSLWGPQDTQY. The whole CDR3 sequence reads CASSLWGPQDTQYF.

Of note for this clone: Genes and germline are mouse. Sequencing ends 1 residue short of the CDR3 end; the germline J gene provides the rest. This sequence joins TRBV12-2 and TRBJ2-4, with D tentatively TRBD1 or TRBD2 (5 bases each). V gave up 0 bases and J gave up 2 bases, with 8 bases separating them. Germline CDR1 is SGHLS and CDR2 is HYDKME. The CDR3 has 14 residues. The sequenced CDR3 bases are TGTGCCAGCTCTCTCGAAGGGGCTCAAAACACCTTGTAC. This translates into CASSLEGAQNTLY. The CDR3 as a whole reads CASSLEGAQNTLYF.

Sample share makes this clone large. The germline and genes are mouse ones. Read data end 1 residue before the CDR3 end; the end is taken from the germline J gene. The rearrangement links TRBV1 to TRBJ2-3, with no clear D. The germline V and J ends were trimmed by 0 bases and 2 bases, with 3 bases remaining between them. Germline V gene sequence: CDR1 NSQYPW, CDR2 LRSPGD (reference sequence). This CDR3 region has 13 residues. Here the CDR3 reads CTCSADNAETLYF. CDR3 DNA (partial): TGCACCTGCAGTGCAGACAATGCAGAAACGCTGTAT.

This clone was recorded only once. Gene and germline names: mouse. The CDR3 end is not reached by the read, which stops 1 residue before it; the germline J gene fills it in. This chain links TRBV13-2 with TRBJ2-4, with 8 bases fitting TRBD2. J was trimmed by 1 base and V by 2 bases; bases with no gene match: 3. The germline V gene encodes CDR1 NNHNN and CDR2 SYGAGS (reference sequence). This CDR3 has 15 amino acids. The CDR3 spells CASGDLGGRQNTLYF. The covered CDR3 bases are TGTGCCAGCGGTGACCTGGGGGGCCGTCAAAACACCTTGTAC.

This clone has a handful of counts. All gene names here are mouse names. Here the CDR3 reads CTCSAGGGLRAETLYF. Partial CDR3 DNA: TGCACCTGCAGTGCAGGAGGGGGCCTTCGTGCAGAAACGCTGTAT. This chain connects TRBV1 to TRBJ2-3; a possible D gene is TRBD1 (7 bases). Read coverage stops 1 residue before the CDR3 terminus; the germline J gene supplies the remainder. This CDR3 region has 16 residues. Germline V gene data show CDR1 as NSQYPW and CDR2 as LRSPGD (reference sequence). The V and J ends lost 1 base and 1 base respectively, with 12 bases between them.

This clone was detected a few times. Mouse gene names apply. Read data end 1 residue before the CDR3 end; the end is taken from the germline J gene. The chain recombines TRBV5 with TRBJ2-5, with TRBD2 identical over 11 bases. Per the germline V gene, CDR1 is LGHNA and CDR2 is YNLKQL (reference sequence). The junction had 3 bases not matched to a gene; V was cut back by 4 bases and J by 6 bases. The CDR3 sequence is 14 residues long. CDR3 DNA (partial): TGTGCCAGCAGCCCCCGACTGGGGGGGGACACCCAGTAC. This encodes CASSPRLGGDTQY. The entire CDR3 is CASSPRLGGDTQYF.